Listed here are 4 T cell receptor beta chains from one sample, sequenced in a study of T cell repertoires in cytomegalovirus infection. One entry per CDR3 protein, called by TCRdb with MiXCR from the reads. Among about 310,000 distinct CDR3 sequences, roughly 15% were seen once, and the ten largest hold 12%. Sequenced input: PBMCs. These receptors were obtained from a human donor in good health (CMV status not recorded). Some clones in this sample may be carry-over from other donors' samples.

In this sample, this clonotype turned up many times. This chain's CDR3 is CASSYGESSYNEQFF. The DNA for the CDR3 is TGTGCCAGCAGCTACGGGGAGAGCTCCTACAATGAGCAGTTCTTC. V usage is TRBV5-6 and J usage is TRBJ2-1, with D tentatively TRBD2 (5 bases). The CDR3 is made up of 15 amino acids. The germline gives CDR1 SGHDT, CDR2 YYEEEE. Trimming removed 3 bases from V and 0 bases from J, with 10 bases in between.

The J gene is TRBJ1-3, the V gene TRBV12-3 or TRBV12-4; the match to TRBD1 covers 8 bases. With V trimmed by 7 bases and J by 1 base, 6 bases remained unmatched. CDR3 size: 15 residues. The CDR3 protein is CASTDREKSGNTIYF. The DNA of the CDR3 is TGTGCCAGCACGGACAGGGAAAAGTCTGGAAACACCATATATTTT.

This clonotype was seen more than once but under ten times. The chain combines TRBV12-3 or TRBV12-4 with TRBJ2-7, with no clear D. CDR3 length: 12 amino acids. Trimming took off 5 bases at V and 3 bases at J, with 8 bases between the two ends. The CDR3 loop reads CASSPSLYEQYF. CDR3 coding DNA: TGTGCCAGCAGTCCCAGCCTCTACGAGCAGTACTTC.

The rearrangement uses TRBV20-1 and TRBJ2-3; TRBD2 aligns across 13 bases. Germline assignment: CDR1 DFQATT and CDR2 SNEGSKA (reference sequence). After removal of 1 base from V and 5 bases from J, the junction contained 6 bases not matched to a gene. The CDR3 sequence is 16 residues long. This chain's CDR3 is CSARGTSGGPRDTQYF. The CDR3 nucleotides read TGCAGTGCTAGAGGGACTAGCGGGGGCCCTCGAGATACGCAGTATTTT.